Following are 25 T cell receptor beta chains from one sample sequenced in a study of blood T cell repertoires in COVID-19. This table comes from immunoSEQ multiplex PCR, and its TCRdb copy is limited to in-frame clones, with some not included. Seen here are roughly 150,000 clones, over 80% observed once, and the top ten hold about 5.7%. Source material: peripheral blood. Every receptor here comes from a man older than 75 with acute or convalescent COVID-19.

This chain links TRBV18 with TRBJ2-1; TRBD2 agrees at 7 bases. From germline, CDR1 is KGHSH and CDR2 LQKENI. This CDR3 spans 16 amino acids. After removal of 5 bases from V and 0 bases from J, the junction contained 7 bases not matched to a gene. The DNA for the CDR3 is TGTGCCAGCTCAGTAGGCGGGAGCCTCTCCTACAATGAGCAGTTCTTC. Translation: CASSVGGSLSYNEQFF.

The rearrangement uses TRBV5-6 and TRBJ1-2; unclear D gene. From germline, CDR1 is SGHDT and CDR2 YYEEEE. V shed 4 bases and J shed 3 bases, with 16 bases lying between them. The CDR3 covers 15 residues. CDR3 DNA: TGTGCCAGCAGCGTCGGACTCGAGGGCTACTATGGCTACACCTTC. Protein sequence: CASSVGLEGYYGYTF.

The chain joins TRBV30 to TRBJ2-2; TRBD1 might be the D (6 bases). Germline V CDR1 and CDR2: GTSNPN, SVGIG (reference sequence). The CDR3 spans 14 residues. Trimming removed 5 bases at V and 4 bases at J, with 14 bases between. The CDR3 spells CAWGRGGGTGELFF. The CDR3 DNA reads TGTGCCTGGGGCAGGGGCGGCGGCACCGGGGAGCTGTTTTTT.

V gene TRBV5-4 combines with J gene TRBJ2-7; TRBD1 agrees at 7 bases. From germline, CDR1 is SGHNT and CDR2 YYREEE (reference sequence). Trimming cost V 4 bases and J 2 bases; bases outside gene matches: 9. The CDR3 spans 15 residues. The CDR3 here is CASSDQDRKTYEQYF. The DNA of the CDR3 is TGTGCCAGCAGCGATCAGGACAGGAAAACCTACGAGCAGTACTTC. The entire variable domain, with the rest obtained from reference TRBV5-4 and TRBJ2-7, is as follows: ETGVTQSPTHLIKTRGQQVTLRCSSQSGHNTVSWYQQALGQGPQFIFQYYREEENGRGNFPPRFSGLQFPNYSSELNVNALELDDSALYLCASSDQDRKTYEQYFGPGTRLTVT.

This chain connects TRBV16 to TRBJ1-1, with D unclear. The germline gives CDR1 KGHSY, CDR2 FQNENV. The CDR3 spans 12 residues. The V end was cut by 5 bases, the J end by 4 bases, with 8 bases between. The CDR3, as DNA: TGTGCCAGCAGCTCATGGGCCACTGAAGCTTTCTTT. Its translation is CASSSWATEAFF.

This chain uses TRBV7-9 with TRBJ2-5, with TRBD1 identical over 7 bases. The V gene end was trimmed by 5 bases and the J gene end by 5 bases; junction bases not matched to a gene: 20. CDR3 length equals 18 residues. Germline V gives CDR1 SEHNR, CDR2 FQNEAQ (reference sequence). The CDR3 DNA is TGTGCCAGCAGCCCGTCCCCGGGACAGACCAGCGCGTGGGAGACCCAGTACTTC. Translation gives CASSPSPGQTSAWETQYF. Full variable domain (outside the CDR3, taken from reference TRBV7-9 and TRBJ2-5): DTGVSQNPRHKITKRGQNVTFRCDPISEHNRLYWYRQTLGQGPEFLTYFQNEAQLEKSRLLSDRFSAERPKGSFSTLEIQRTEQGDSAMYLCASSPSPGQTSAWETQYFGPGTRLLVL.

The V gene is TRBV18, the J gene TRBJ2-1; 12 bases line up with TRBD2. CDR1 and CDR2 (germline): KGHSH, LQKENI. CDR3 length equals 15 residues. The V gene end was trimmed by 3 bases and the J gene end by 11 bases; junction bases not matched to a gene: 8. The CDR3 loop is CASSPLAGGPGQQFF. DNA of the CDR3: TGTGCCAGCTCACCTCTAGCGGGAGGGCCTGGGCAGCAGTTCTTC.

V is TRBV21-1 and J is TRBJ2-5; the table's D call, TRBD2, has no DNA check behind it. TRBV21-1 is a known pseudogene. The CDR3 loop spans 13 amino acids. Written as DNA, the CDR3 is TGTGCCAGCAGCAACCTTAACGGGGAGACCCAGTACTTC. Protein product: CASSNLNGETQYF.

The V gene is TRBV27, the J gene TRBJ2-2, with D possibly matching TRBD2 (7 bases). V shed 7 bases and J shed 5 bases, with 17 bases lying between them. Per the germline V gene, CDR1 is MNHEY and CDR2 is SMNVEV (reference sequence). The CDR3 extends over 15 amino acids. The CDR3 is CASTLGGARTGELFF. The CDR3 nucleotides read TGTGCCAGCACCCTAGGGGGGGCGAGGACCGGGGAGCTGTTTTTT.

In its sample, this clone was seen once. The gene calls are TRBV30 and TRBJ2-1, with 9 bases identical to TRBD2. Germline CDR1 GTSNPN, CDR2 SVGIG (reference sequence). The J segment lost 10 bases and the V segment lost 1 base, leaving 8 bases of the junction unmatched. The CDR3 is 14 amino acids. CDR3 nucleotides: TGTGCCTGGAGTGCGACTAGCGGCCTCGGGGAGCAGTTCTTC. Its protein product is CAWSATSGLGEQFF.

The J gene is TRBJ1-3, the V gene TRBV2; 11 bases map to TRBD1. This CDR3 has 13 amino acids. Looked up from germline, CDR1 is SNHLY and CDR2 is FYNNEI. The CDR3 loop reads CVGQGALRNTIYF. The DNA for the CDR3 is TGTGTAGGACAGGGGGCTTTGAGAAACACCATATATTTT.

The rearrangement links TRBV4-2 to TRBJ1-1; 10 bases agree with TRBD1. Per germline, CDR1 LGHNA and CDR2 YNFKEQ. Trimming removed 1 base from V and 5 bases from J; junction bases left unmatched: 4. The CDR3 covers 15 residues. CDR3 bases: TGTGCCAGCAGCCAAGTGGACAGGGGGGATACTGAAGCTTTCTTT. This encodes CASSQVDRGDTEAFF.

This chain links TRBV12-5 with TRBJ2-4, with 7 bases lining up with TRBD1. The junction had 10 bases not matched to a gene; V was cut back by 7 bases and J by 1 base. CDR1 is LGHNT and CDR2 is FRNRAP in the germline V gene. The CDR3 covers 16 residues. The CDR3, as DNA: TGTGCTAGTGCCACCACTGAGGGGGCGGCCAAAAACATTCAGTACTTC. Amino acids: CASATTEGAAKNIQYF. The full variable domain, in which reference TRBV12-5 and TRBJ2-4 provide the parts outside the CDR3, is DARVTQTPRHKVTEMGQEVTMRCQPILGHNTVFWYRQTMMQGLELLAYFRNRAPLDDSGMPKDRFSAEMPDATLATLKIQPSEPRDSAVYFCASATTEGAAKNIQYFGAGTRLSVL.

V gene TRBV4-1 combines with J gene TRBJ1-6; unclear D gene. The CDR3 runs 16 residues. In germline, CDR1 is MGHRA, CDR2 YSYEKL. Trimming removed 4 bases at V and 1 base at J, with 11 bases between. CDR3 sequence (DNA): TGCGCCAGCAGCCCCTTTCTTTCGTCCTATAATTCACCCCTCCACTTT. It codes for CASSPFLSSYNSPLHF.

This chain joins TRBV6-1 and TRBJ1-5; D gene unclear. Trimming cost V 3 bases and J 9 bases, with 12 bases left between them. Germline V gene data show CDR1 as MNHNS and CDR2 as SASEGT. The CDR3 is made up of 13 amino acids. The CDR3 region is CASSEGGRGPQHF. CDR3 nucleotide sequence: TGTGCCAGCAGTGAGGGAGGGCGGGGGCCCCAGCATTTT.

The V and J genes are TRBV6-5 and TRBJ2-3, with a tentative D call TRBD2 (5 bases). Germline-derived CDR1 and CDR2 are MNHEY and SVGAGI. V lost 7 bases to trimming and J lost 1 base, with 12 bases between them. This CDR3 contains 14 residues. The CDR3 DNA is TGTGCCAGCATCGAGGGTGGCCGCACAGATACGCAGTATTTT. It codes for CASIEGGRTDTQYF.

The V gene is TRBV19, the J gene TRBJ1-2; D uncertain. The germline gives CDR1 LNHDA, CDR2 SQIVND (reference sequence). This CDR3 spans 13 amino acids. The germline V and J ends were trimmed by 5 bases and 7 bases, with 14 bases remaining between them. CDR3 nucleotide sequence: TGTGCCAGTAGTCGGGAGGCCAGCCTTGGCTACACCTTC. It encodes CASSREASLGYTF.

The V call is TRBV20-1, the J call TRBJ1-5; D might be TRBD1 (5 bases). The V gene lost 3 bases and the J gene lost 5 bases, with 11 bases spanning the gap. Germline CDR1 is DFQATT and CDR2 is SNEGSKA (reference sequence). CDR3 length: 13 residues. CDR3 DNA sequence: TGCAGTGCTAGTACGCTCAGGGATCAGCCCCAGCATTTT. This codes for CSASTLRDQPQHF.

The rearrangement uses TRBV6-1 and TRBJ2-2; 8 bases map to TRBD1. Germline V gene data show CDR1 as MNHNS and CDR2 as SASEGT. The J segment lost 5 bases and the V segment lost 3 bases, leaving 5 bases of the junction unmatched. The CDR3 spans 15 residues. CDR3 in amino acids: CASSENRGTTGELFF. CDR3 DNA: TGTGCCAGCAGTGAGAACAGGGGGACTACCGGGGAGCTGTTTTTT.

The J gene is TRBJ1-2, the V gene TRBV27; TRBD1 agrees at 9 bases. The V gene's germline CDR1 is MNHEY and CDR2 SMNVEV (reference sequence). This CDR3 region has 19 residues. With V trimmed by 5 bases and J by 4 bases, 20 bases remained unmatched. The CDR3 here is CASSKEIGQGRRALYGYTF. For the CDR3, the DNA is TGTGCCAGCAGTAAAGAGATTGGACAGGGGCGGCGGGCTCTCTATGGCTACACCTTC.

J is TRBJ2-1 and V is TRBV9; the match to TRBD2 covers 9 bases. The germline V gene has CDR1 SGDLS and CDR2 YYNGEE. The CDR3 runs to 17 residues. The junction had 14 bases not matched to a gene; V was cut back by 2 bases and J by 8 bases. In DNA, the CDR3 is TGTGCCAGCAGCGTCCGTGACTGGCGTAGCGGGAGTGATGAGCAGTTCTTC. It specifies CASSVRDWRSGSDEQFF.

The genes are TRBV27 and TRBJ2-3; the D gene is possibly TRBD1 (5 bases). The germline V gene encodes CDR1 MNHEY and CDR2 SMNVEV (reference sequence). Trimming cost V 2 bases and J 3 bases, with 30 bases left between them. This CDR3 has 21 residues. The CDR3 coding sequence is TGTGCCAGCAGTTTAGATGGGAAGAAGACAGTTTGGGTTTTGGGGACAGATACGCAGTATTTT. Residues: CASSLDGKKTVWVLGTDTQYF.

This chain links TRBV3-1 (or the pseudogene TRBV3-2) with TRBJ1-6, with a possible D match to TRBD1 (5 bases). Germline CDR1 is LGHDT and CDR2 is YNNKEL (reference sequence). V was clipped by 3 bases and J by 7 bases, with 19 bases between them. The CDR3 has 17 residues. CDR3 sequence: CASSQGGAGRANSPLHF. CDR3 bases: TGTGCCAGCAGCCAGGGGGGAGCAGGACGGGCAAATTCACCCCTCCACTTT.

The rearrangement joins TRBV5-4 to TRBJ2-5; tentative D call: TRBD1 (6 bases). V shed 4 bases and J shed 1 base, with 14 bases lying between them. This CDR3 has 15 amino acids. CDR1 SGHNT and CDR2 YYREEE come from the germline V gene (reference sequence). Here the CDR3 reads CASSTGTPLQETQYF. The CDR3 bases are TGTGCCAGCAGCACCGGGACACCTCTCCAAGAGACCCAGTACTTC.

The chain links TRBV6-2 or TRBV6-3 to TRBJ1-2; D possibly corresponds to TRBD1 (6 bases). V lost 6 bases to trimming and J lost 2 bases, with 10 bases between them. The germline gives CDR1 MNHEY, CDR2 SVGEGT. The CDR3 runs 13 residues. The CDR3 DNA follows: TGTGCCAGCAGCCAAAGGGGGAACTATGGCTACACCTTC. It is translated as CASSQRGNYGYTF.